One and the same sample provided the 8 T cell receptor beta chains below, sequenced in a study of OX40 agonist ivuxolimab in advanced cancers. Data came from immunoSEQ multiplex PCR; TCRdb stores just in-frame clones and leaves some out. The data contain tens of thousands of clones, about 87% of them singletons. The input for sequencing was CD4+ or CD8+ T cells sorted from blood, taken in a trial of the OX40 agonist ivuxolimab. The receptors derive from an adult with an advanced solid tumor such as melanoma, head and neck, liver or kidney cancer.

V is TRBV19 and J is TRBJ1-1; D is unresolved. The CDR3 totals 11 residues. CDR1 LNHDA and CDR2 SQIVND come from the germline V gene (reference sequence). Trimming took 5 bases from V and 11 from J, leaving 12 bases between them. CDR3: CASSGPARAFF. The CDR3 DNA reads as TGTGCCAGTAGTGGGCCAGCCCGCGCTTTCTTT.

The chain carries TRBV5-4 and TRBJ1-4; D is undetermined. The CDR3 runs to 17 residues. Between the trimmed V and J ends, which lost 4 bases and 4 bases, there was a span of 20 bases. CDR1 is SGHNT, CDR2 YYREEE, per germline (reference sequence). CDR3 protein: CASSELALSVYNEKLFF. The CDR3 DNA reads TGTGCCAGCAGCGAACTCGCGCTGTCAGTCTATAATGAAAAACTGTTTTTT.

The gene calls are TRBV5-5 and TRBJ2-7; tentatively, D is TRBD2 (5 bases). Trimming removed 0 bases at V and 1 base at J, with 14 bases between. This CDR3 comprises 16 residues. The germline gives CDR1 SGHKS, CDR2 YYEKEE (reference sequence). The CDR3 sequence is CASSLGGTDLSYEQYF. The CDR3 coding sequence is TGTGCCAGCAGCTTGGGTGGTACGGACTTATCCTACGAGCAGTACTTC.

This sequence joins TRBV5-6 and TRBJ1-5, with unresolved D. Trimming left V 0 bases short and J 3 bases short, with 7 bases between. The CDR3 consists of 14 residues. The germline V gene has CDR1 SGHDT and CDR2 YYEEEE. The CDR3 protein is CASSLGGFNQPQHF. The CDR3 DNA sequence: TGTGCCAGCAGCTTGGGTGGGTTCAATCAGCCCCAGCATTTT.

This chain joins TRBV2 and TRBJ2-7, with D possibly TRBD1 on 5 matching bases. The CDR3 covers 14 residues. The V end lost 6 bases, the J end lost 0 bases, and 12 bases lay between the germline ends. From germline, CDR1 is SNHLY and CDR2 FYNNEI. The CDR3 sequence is CASRSDRNSYEQYF. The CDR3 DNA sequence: TGTGCCAGCAGATCCGACAGAAACTCCTACGAGCAGTACTTC.

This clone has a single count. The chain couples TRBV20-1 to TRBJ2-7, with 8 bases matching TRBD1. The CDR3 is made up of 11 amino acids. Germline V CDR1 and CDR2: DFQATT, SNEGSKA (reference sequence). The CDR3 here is CSGQGKYEQYF. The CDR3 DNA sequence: TGCAGCGGACAGGGAAAGTACGAGCAGTACTTC.

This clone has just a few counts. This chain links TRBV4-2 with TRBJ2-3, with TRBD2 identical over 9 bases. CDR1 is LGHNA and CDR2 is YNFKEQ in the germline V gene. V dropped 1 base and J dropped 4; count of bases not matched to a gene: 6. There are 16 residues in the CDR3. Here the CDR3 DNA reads TGTGCCAGCAGCCAAGCTGCGGGAGGGCCCGCAGATACGCAGTATTTT. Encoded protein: CASSQAAGGPADTQYF.

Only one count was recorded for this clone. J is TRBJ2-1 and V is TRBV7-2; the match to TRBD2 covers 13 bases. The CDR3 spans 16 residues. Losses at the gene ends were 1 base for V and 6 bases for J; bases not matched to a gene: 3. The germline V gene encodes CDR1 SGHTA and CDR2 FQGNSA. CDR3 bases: TGTGCCAGCAGCTTAGGAGGGACTAGCGGGGTCAATGAGCAGTTCTTC. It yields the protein CASSLGGTSGVNEQFF.